The entry below gives a single TCR beta chain sequence along with its context. The sample carries other DNA sequences with the same CDR3. The CDR3 covers 12 residues. The germline gives CDR1 GTSNPN, CDR2 SVGIG (reference sequence). The germline V and J ends were trimmed by 0 bases and 4 bases, with 6 bases remaining between them. The data were taken from a study of shared clonotypes between healthy human individuals. The study drew its donors from healthy HIV-negative adults without recent acute infections or vaccinations. CD4+ cells were split into CD45RA+ naive and CD45RA-negative memory subsets. Sequenced by immunoSEQ multiplex PCR; TCRdb stores in-frame clones only, minus some. The profile shows approximately 980,000 clones, around 80% of them singletons.

The TCR sequence derives from a man between 18 and 35 years old in good health. The source material was memory CD4+ T cells sorted from blood. Subset meaning: CD45RA-negative fraction. This chain joins TRBV30 and TRBJ2-5; D remains unclear. DNA of the CDR3: TGTGCCTGGAGTGTACTTGGAGAGACCCAGTACTTC. This sequence encodes CAWSVLGETQYF.